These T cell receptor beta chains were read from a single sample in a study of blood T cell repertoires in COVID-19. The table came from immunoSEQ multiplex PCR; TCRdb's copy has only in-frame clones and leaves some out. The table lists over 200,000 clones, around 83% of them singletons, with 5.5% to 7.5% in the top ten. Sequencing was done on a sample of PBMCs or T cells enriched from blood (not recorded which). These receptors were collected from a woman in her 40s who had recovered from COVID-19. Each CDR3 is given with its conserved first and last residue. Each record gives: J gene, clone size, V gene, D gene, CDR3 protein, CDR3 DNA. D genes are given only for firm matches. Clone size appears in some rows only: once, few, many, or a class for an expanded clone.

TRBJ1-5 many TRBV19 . CASSGTVHQPQHF TGTGCCAGTAGTGGCACAGTCCATCAGCCCCAGCATTTT
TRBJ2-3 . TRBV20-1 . CSVVGADTQYF TGCAGTGTGGTGGGGGCGGATACGCAGTATTTT
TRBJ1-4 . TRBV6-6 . CASTDPGGGFEKLFF TGTGCCAGCACCGACCCCGGCGGGGGCTTCGAAAAACTGTTTTTT
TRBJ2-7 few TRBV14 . CASSQDWDTTYEQYF TGTGCCAGCAGTCAAGATTGGGACACAACCTACGAGCAGTACTTC
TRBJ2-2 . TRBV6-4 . CASSGSPGTGELFF TGTGCCAGCAGTGGTTCCCCGGGCACCGGGGAGCTGTTTTTT
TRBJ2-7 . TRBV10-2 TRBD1 CASSEPGQGYEQYF TGCGCCAGCAGTGAGCCCGGACAGGGGTACGAGCAGTACTTC
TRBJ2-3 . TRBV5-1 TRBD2 CASSTGTSGSTDTQYF TGCGCCAGCAGCACCGGGACTAGCGGATCCACAGATACGCAGTATTTT
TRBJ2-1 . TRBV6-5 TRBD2 CASRSGSGSNNEQFF TGTGCCAGCAGATCCGGGAGCGGGAGTAATAATGAGCAGTTCTTC
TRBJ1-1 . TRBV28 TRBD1 CASSLNRGYTEAFF TGTGCCAGCAGTTTAAACAGGGGCTACACTGAAGCTTTCTTT
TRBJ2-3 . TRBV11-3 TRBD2 CASSPRTSGTDTQYF TGTGCCAGCAGCCCAAGGACTAGCGGCACAGATACGCAGTATTTT
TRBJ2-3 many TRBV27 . CASRRDPKGGDTQYF TGTGCCAGCAGGCGGGACCCTAAGGGTGGAGATACGCAGTATTTT
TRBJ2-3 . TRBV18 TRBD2 CASSDLAGGPDTQYF TGTGCCAGCTCTGATCTAGCGGGAGGTCCAGATACGCAGTATTTT
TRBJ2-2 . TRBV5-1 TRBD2 CASSAGTSGTQDTGELFF TGCGCCAGCAGCGCGGGGACTAGCGGGACGCAAGACACCGGGGAGCTGTTTTTT
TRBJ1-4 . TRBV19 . CASSIQQGKLFF TGTGCCAGTAGTATTCAGCAGGGGAAACTGTTTTTT
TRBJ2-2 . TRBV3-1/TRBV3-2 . CASSQRKDSTNTGELFF TGTGCCAGCAGCCAAAGAAAAGACTCTACGAACACCGGGGAGCTGTTTTTT
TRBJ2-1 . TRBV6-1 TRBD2 CASSEQVAGYNEQFF TGTGCCAGCAGTGAACAGGTAGCGGGATACAATGAGCAGTTCTTC
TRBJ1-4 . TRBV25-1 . CASSEIGTAESYEKLFF TGTGCCAGCAGTGAAATAGGAACAGCCGAAAGTTATGAAAAACTGTTTTTT
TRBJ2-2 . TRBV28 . CASSTPGGGELFF TGTGCCAGCAGTACGCCCGGGGGCGGGGAGCTGTTTTTT
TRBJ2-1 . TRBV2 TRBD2 CASRGGPSGRNEQFF TGTGCCAGCAGGGGAGGGCCTAGCGGGAGGAATGAGCAGTTCTTC
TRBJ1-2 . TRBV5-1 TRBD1 CASSSRDRGRLGYTF TGCGCCAGCAGCTCACGGGACAGGGGGCGTCTCGGCTACACCTTC
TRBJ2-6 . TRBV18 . CASSPNSGAGANVLTF TGTGCCAGCTCACCAAACTCAGGGGCCGGGGCCAACGTCCTGACTTTC
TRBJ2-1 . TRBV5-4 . CASSSYREFYNEQFF TGTGCCAGCAGCTCTTACAGGGAATTTTACAATGAGCAGTTCTTC
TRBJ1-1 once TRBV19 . CASRRTNTEAFF TGTGCCAGTAGACGGACAAACACTGAAGCTTTCTTT
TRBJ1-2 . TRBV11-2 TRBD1 CASSPGQGHYGYTF TGTGCCAGCAGTCCTGGACAGGGCCACTATGGCTACACCTTC
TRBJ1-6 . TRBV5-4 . CASSFGQRDSPLHF TGTGCCAGCAGTTTCGGCCAGAGGGATTCACCCCTCCACTTT
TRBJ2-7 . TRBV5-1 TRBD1 CASSLSTGAYEQYF TGCGCCAGCAGCCTTTCGACAGGGGCCTACGAGCAGTACTTC
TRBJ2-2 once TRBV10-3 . CAISGEVGTGELFF TGTGCCATCAGTGGTGAGGTTGGAACCGGGGAGCTGTTTTTT
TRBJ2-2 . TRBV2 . CTSSLHTSPGELFF TGTACAAGCTCCCTCCATACTAGTCCCGGGGAGCTGTTTTTT
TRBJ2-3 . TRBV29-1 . CSVIGGTGQVYVFGTDTQYF TGCAGCGTTATAGGGGGGACTGGACAGGTCTATGTCTTTGGCACAGATACGCAGTATTTT
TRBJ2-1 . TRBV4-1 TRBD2 CASSQVGTSVYEQFF TGCGCCAGCAGCCAAGTAGGGACTAGCGTTTATGAGCAGTTCTTC
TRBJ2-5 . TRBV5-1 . CASSFRGKQETQYF TGCGCCAGCAGCTTTCGCGGGAAGCAAGAGACCCAGTACTTC
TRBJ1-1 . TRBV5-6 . CASSPTIRNTEAFF TGTGCCAGCAGCCCAACCATCAGAAACACTGAAGCTTTCTTT
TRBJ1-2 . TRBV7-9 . CASSPDEGVRGYTF TGTGCCAGCAGCCCAGATGAGGGGGTTCGGGGCTACACCTTC
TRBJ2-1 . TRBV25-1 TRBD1 CASSDPGQGDNEQFF TGTGCCAGCAGTGACCCGGGACAGGGCGACAATGAGCAGTTCTTC
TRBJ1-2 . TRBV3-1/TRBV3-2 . CASSQEGGTGYGYTF TGTGCCAGCAGCCAAGAAGGAGGAACGGGGTATGGCTACACCTTC
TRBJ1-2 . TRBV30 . CAWRTRWEGDGYTF TGTGCCTGGAGAACAAGGTGGGAGGGGGATGGCTACACCTTC
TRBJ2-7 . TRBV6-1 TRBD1 CASSEGTGGYEQYF TGTGCCAGCAGTGAAGGGACAGGCGGTTACGAGCAGTACTTC
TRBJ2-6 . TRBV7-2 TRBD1 CASASGGAGANVLTF TGTGCCAGCGCGTCAGGGGGCGCTGGGGCCAACGTCCTGACTTTC
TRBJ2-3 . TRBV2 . CASSESYTDTQYF TGTGCCAGCAGTGAATCGTACACAGATACGCAGTATTTT
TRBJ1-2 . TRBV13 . CASSSTPLLGYTF TGTGCCAGCAGCTCTACTCCCCTCTTGGGCTACACCTTC
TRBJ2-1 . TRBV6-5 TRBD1 CASSSHGTGKNEQFF TGTGCCAGCAGTTCCCACGGGACAGGGAAGAATGAGCAGTTCTTC